This paragraph reports one T cell receptor (beta chain). Its antigen is currently unknown. Germline V gives CDR1 GTSNPN, CDR2 SVGIG (reference sequence). V was clipped by 0 bases and J by 3 bases, with 6 bases between them. The CDR3 covers 13 residues. This sample was taken from a study of T-cell memory formation after mild COVID-19. The wider study: Across donors, TCR clusters were largely donor specific.

Study-wide points: CD4+ bias marked clones expanding day 15 to 37, unlike balanced contracting clones. CD8+ contracting clones occupied EMRA, while CD4+ ones occupied mainly CM and EM.

From 5'RACE with constant-segment primers came TCR alpha and TCR beta cDNA libraries that carried sample barcodes and UMIs. TCRdb re-derived calls from the 5' RACE reads in MiXCR, one entry per CDR3 protein. The table has 200,000 to 300,000 distinct CDR3 sequences, 16% seen once; the top ten hold approximately 20%. The clonotype comes from a man aged 18 to 29 who had mild COVID-19 (a few samples of this study predate the infection). Cell type and time point are not known. The sequenced material came from PBMCs or a T cell subset sorted from them (not recorded which). The chain couples TRBV30 to TRBJ2-1, with D unresolved. The CDR3 is CAWSVPVYNEQFF. CDR3 DNA: TGTGCCTGGAGTGTACCAGTCTACAATGAGCAGTTCTTC.